The 27 T cell receptor beta chains below all came from one sample that was sequenced in a study of blood T cell repertoires in COVID-19. The assay was immunoSEQ multiplex PCR, and TCRdb's table has in-frame clones only and misses some. The sample lists about 200,000 clones, 70% to 90% occurring once. Material for sequencing was peripheral blood. These receptors all come from a woman between 35 and 50 years old who had recovered from COVID-19.

V and J are TRBV7-9 and TRBJ2-6, with TRBD2 matching over 8 bases. V shed 8 bases and J 1 base; nucleotides not matched to a gene: 10. Per germline, CDR1 SEHNR and CDR2 FQNEAQ (reference sequence). The CDR3 runs 17 residues. DNA for the CDR3: TGTGCCAGCTCCGTAGCGGGGTTGGGATCTGGGGCCAACGTCCTGACTTTC. This sequence encodes CASSVAGLGSGANVLTF. The variable domain in full, with the rest retrieved from reference TRBV7-9 and TRBJ2-6, is DTGVSQNPRHKITKRGQNVTFRCDPISEHNRLYWYRQTLGQGPEFLTYFQNEAQLEKSRLLSDRFSAERPKGSFSTLEIQRTEQGDSAMYLCASSVAGLGSGANVLTFGAGSRLTVL.

V gene TRBV6-1 combines with J gene TRBJ2-5, with a weak D call TRBD1 (6 bases). Trimming removed 0 bases at V and 0 bases at J, with 8 bases between. The CDR3 is 15 amino acids. Germline values: CDR1 MNHNS, CDR2 SASEGT. Here the CDR3 DNA reads TGTGCCAGCAGTGAAGCGGGGACACACCAAGAGACCCAGTACTTC. Translated: CASSEAGTHQETQYF.

V gene TRBV25-1 combines with J gene TRBJ2-7; 8 nucleotides align to TRBD1. Germline CDR1 reads MGHDK; CDR2 reads SYGVNS. This CDR3 contains 15 residues. V dropped 7 bases and J dropped 0; count of bases not matched to a gene: 8. The CDR3 coding sequence is TGTGCCAGCAACTCAGGGGGCCCCAGCTCCTACGAGCAGTACTTC. Residues: CASNSGGPSSYEQYF.

The rearrangement joins TRBV5-1 to TRBJ2-3; no firm D call. Trimming left V 1 base short and J 4 bases short, with 7 bases between. The CDR3 is made up of 13 amino acids. In germline, CDR1 is SGHRS, CDR2 YFSETQ. The DNA of the CDR3 is TGCGCCAGCAGCTTGTTTATTTCAGATACGCAGTATTTT. It yields the protein CASSLFISDTQYF.

This chain links TRBV7-9 with TRBJ2-7; maybe TRBD2 (6 bases). The CDR3 loop spans 14 amino acids. The ends were cut back, 3 bases at V and 2 bases at J, with 11 bases in the middle. The germline V gene has CDR1 SEHNR and CDR2 FQNEAQ (reference sequence). Written as DNA, the CDR3 is TGTGCCAGCAGCTTCGACGGGGGAACCTACGAGCAGTACTTC. Its translation is CASSFDGGTYEQYF. The whole variable domain, remainder taken from reference TRBV7-9 and TRBJ2-7, is DTGVSQNPRHKITKRGQNVTFRCDPISEHNRLYWYRQTLGQGPEFLTYFQNEAQLEKSRLLSDRFSAERPKGSFSTLEIQRTEQGDSAMYLCASSFDGGTYEQYFGPGTRLTVT.

The chain is built from TRBV25-1 and TRBJ2-1, with D possibly matching TRBD2 (6 bases). The V and J ends lost 8 bases and 4 bases respectively, with 15 bases between them. Germline CDR1 MGHDK, CDR2 SYGVNS. The CDR3 contains 14 residues. In DNA form, the CDR3 reads TGTGCCAGCGAACCCGGGACTCATTACAATGAGCAGTTCTTC. Amino acid sequence: CASEPGTHYNEQFF.

The V gene is TRBV24-1, the J gene TRBJ1-5, with unresolved D. The CDR3 has 14 amino acids. CDR1 is KGHDR and CDR2 is SFDVKD in the germline V gene. Between the trimmed V and J ends, which lost 1 base and 6 bases, there was a span of 9 bases. The CDR3 nucleotides are TGTGCCACCAGTGATTTTAAGAGCGGTCAGCCCCAGCATTTT. Its protein product is CATSDFKSGQPQHF.

CDR3 in DNA: TGTGCCAGCTCACCACTAGGGAGCTCGGATCAGCCCCAGCATTTT. Protein product: CASSPLGSSDQPQHF. The chain has TRBV18 and TRBJ1-5; D call uncertain. Germline values: CDR1 KGHSH, CDR2 LQKENI. This CDR3 spans 15 amino acids. Trimming cost V 1 base and J 5 bases, with 12 bases left between them.

V is TRBV24-1 and J is TRBJ2-3; 10 nucleotides line up with TRBD2. The germline V gene encodes CDR1 KGHDR and CDR2 SFDVKD. After removal of 4 bases from V and 5 bases from J, the junction contained 5 bases not matched to a gene. The CDR3 is made up of 15 amino acids. The CDR3 coding sequence is TGTGCCACCAGTGACTTCACTAGCGGGAAAGATACGCAGTATTTT. Translated: CATSDFTSGKDTQYF.

V usage is TRBV6-2 or TRBV6-3 and J usage is TRBJ1-5; D is ambiguous. The CDR3 runs to 13 residues. V lost 2 bases and J lost 2, with 4 bases in between. CDR1 and CDR2 from the germline V gene are MNHEY and SVGEGT. CDR3 coding DNA: TGTGCCAGCAGTTACCTCCGCAATCAGCCCCAGCATTTT. This sequence encodes CASSYLRNQPQHF.

This chain joins TRBV7-8 and TRBJ1-4; D is unclear. Per the germline V gene, CDR1 is SGHVS and CDR2 is FQNEAQ. This CDR3 contains 14 residues. Trimming took off 3 bases at V and 10 bases at J, with 15 bases between the two ends. The CDR3: CASSFGRVLGKLFF. The CDR3 DNA sequence: TGTGCCAGCAGCTTTGGGAGGGTCCTAGGAAAACTGTTTTTT.

The CDR3 bases are TGTGCCAGTACGGCTAGCGGAACCTACGAGCAGTACTTC. The encoded protein is CASTASGTYEQYF. The chain joins TRBV19 to TRBJ2-7; 7 positions agree with TRBD2. The CDR3 is 13 residues long. Trimming removed 7 bases from V and 2 bases from J; junction bases left unmatched: 5. Germline V gives CDR1 LNHDA, CDR2 SQIVND (reference sequence).

V gene TRBV7-2 combines with J gene TRBJ2-5; D might be TRBD2 (5 bases). CDR1 is SGHTA and CDR2 is FQGNSA in the germline V gene. The germline V and J ends were trimmed by 5 bases and 5 bases, with 12 bases remaining between them. The CDR3 has 13 residues. The CDR3 is CASSVRGEETQYF. The CDR3 DNA is TGTGCCAGCAGCGTCCGGGGAGAGGAGACCCAGTACTTC.

This clone was recorded a few times. The rearrangement joins TRBV5-1 to TRBJ2-1, with 8 bases identical to TRBD2. Germline values: CDR1 SGHRS, CDR2 YFSETQ. V lost 1 base, J lost 4 bases, and 1 base stayed unmatched. This CDR3 is 14 amino acids long. CDR3: CASSLTGGYNEQFF. Written as DNA, the CDR3 is TGCGCCAGCAGCTTGACGGGAGGGTACAATGAGCAGTTCTTC.

V and J are TRBV28 and TRBJ2-3; 7 bases fit TRBD2. The CDR3 is made up of 15 amino acids. Germline CDR1 reads MDHEN; CDR2 reads SYDVKM. J lost 3 bases, V lost 6 bases, and 9 bases had no gene match. CDR3 in amino acids: CASRVMAGVTDTQYF. Written as DNA, the CDR3 is TGTGCCAGCAGGGTTATGGCGGGGGTTACAGATACGCAGTATTTT. The whole variable domain, filled in from reference TRBV28 and TRBJ2-3, reads DVKVTQSSRYLVKRTGEKVFLECVQDMDHENMFWYRQDPGLGLRLIYFSYDVKMKEKGDIPEGYSVSREKKERFSLILESASTNQTSMYLCASRVMAGVTDTQYFGPGTRLTVL.

The chain uses TRBV19 and TRBJ2-1; the D gene is possibly TRBD1 (5 bases). CDR3 size: 14 residues. Trimming took 6 bases from V and 6 from J, leaving 15 bases between them. Germline V gene sequence: CDR1 LNHDA, CDR2 SQIVND (reference sequence). For the CDR3, the DNA is TGTGCCAGTAGGGATGGGGCAGGTTTCAATGAGCAGTTCTTC. Residues: CASRDGAGFNEQFF.

This clone appeared once. This sequence joins TRBV18 and TRBJ1-4; 9 nucleotides line up with TRBD1. Germline V lookup: CDR1 KGHSH, CDR2 LQKENI. The trim removed 3 bases at V and 10 bases at J, leaving 12 bases unmatched. The CDR3 runs to 16 residues. CDR3 sequence: CASSPQTGTGSGKLFF. The CDR3 region has the DNA TGTGCCAGCTCACCCCAAACCGGGACAGGGAGCGGAAAACTGTTTTTT.

The rearrangement links TRBV3-1 (or the pseudogene TRBV3-2) to TRBJ2-4, with D possibly being TRBD1 (6 bases). V dropped 0 bases and J dropped 6 bases, with 15 bases sitting between them. Germline CDR1 reads LGHDT; CDR2 reads YNNKEL (reference sequence). This CDR3 is built from 16 residues. In nucleotides, the CDR3 is TGTGCCAGCAGCCAAGATCGAGACAGGCAGAGAAACATTCAGTACTTC. Translation: CASSQDRDRQRNIQYF.

This clone was detected only once. The chain is built from TRBV15 and TRBJ2-7; TRBD2 is a possible D gene (7 bases). The CDR3 runs 15 residues. Germline CDR1 is LNHNV and CDR2 is YYDKDF (reference sequence). V was clipped by 1 base and J by 7 bases, with 17 bases between them. The CDR3 loop reads CATSRGGGVLREQYF. DNA for the CDR3: TGTGCCACCAGCAGAGGAGGGGGGGTCCTACGGGAGCAGTACTTC.

The rearrangement links TRBV4-1 to TRBJ1-2; no reliable D call. Trimming removed 0 bases at V and 4 bases at J, with 12 bases between. Looked up from germline, CDR1 is MGHRA and CDR2 is YSYEKL. The CDR3 has 15 amino acids. CDR3 loop: CASSQDARRSYGYTF. As DNA, the CDR3 is TGCGCCAGCAGCCAAGACGCCAGAAGAAGCTATGGCTACACCTTC.

The chain carries TRBV20-1 and TRBJ2-7; D might be TRBD2 (6 bases). V lost 3 bases, J lost 6 bases, and 9 bases lay in between. Germline CDR1 DFQATT, CDR2 SNEGSKA (reference sequence). The CDR3 is 11 residues long. The CDR3 sequence: CSASGTPEQYF. CDR3 bases: TGCAGTGCTAGCGGGACTCCCGAGCAGTACTTC.

V gene TRBV25-1 combines with J gene TRBJ2-7; D is perhaps TRBD1 (5 bases). Germline-derived CDR1 and CDR2 are MGHDK and SYGVNS. V was clipped by 5 bases and J by 0 bases, with 11 bases between them. The CDR3 is made up of 14 amino acids. DNA for the CDR3: TGTGCCAGCAGTCCCAGGACAAGCTCCTACGAGCAGTACTTC. It yields the protein CASSPRTSSYEQYF.

The rearrangement links TRBV6-6 to TRBJ2-2, with 7 nucleotides matching TRBD2. V trimming: 4 bases; J trimming: 1 base; junction bases outside the gene matches: 3. This CDR3 is 15 amino acids long. In germline, CDR1 is MNHNY, CDR2 SVGAGI (reference sequence). This chain's CDR3 is CASSSQRGNTGELFF. CDR3 in DNA: TGTGCCAGCAGTTCTCAGCGGGGGAACACCGGGGAGCTGTTTTTT.

The chain is built from TRBV30 and TRBJ1-1; a possible D gene is TRBD1 (6 bases). The CDR3 loop spans 12 amino acids. V lost 5 bases, J lost 7 bases, and 14 bases lay in between. Germline V CDR1 and CDR2: GTSNPN, SVGIG (reference sequence). The CDR3 loop reads CAWGDGTIEAFF. In DNA, the CDR3 is TGTGCCTGGGGCGATGGGACAATTGAAGCTTTCTTT.

The gene calls are TRBV6-5 and TRBJ1-5, with TRBD1 matching over 8 bases. Per germline, CDR1 MNHEY and CDR2 SVGAGI. This CDR3 spans 14 amino acids. Trimming cost V 7 bases and J 7 bases; bases outside gene matches: 9. CDR3 DNA: TGTGCCAGCATGGGGGCAGGGGGCGGACAGCCCCAGCATTTT. This sequence encodes CASMGAGGGQPQHF.

This clone has only a few counts. This sequence joins TRBV6-5 and TRBJ2-7; 9 bases match TRBD1. The CDR3 runs to 13 residues. CDR1 and CDR2 from the germline V gene are MNHEY and SVGAGI. Germline trimming cut 6 bases from V and 6 bases from J; bases unmatched to any gene: 6. The chain's CDR3 is CASRPGQGIEQYF. CDR3 nucleotides: TGTGCCAGCAGGCCGGGACAGGGTATCGAGCAGTACTTC.

The chain couples TRBV18 to TRBJ1-1; 10 bases are a match to TRBD1. Germline-derived CDR1 and CDR2 are KGHSH and LQKENI. CDR3 size: 16 residues. After removal of 6 bases from V and 3 bases from J, the junction contained 10 bases not matched to a gene. The CDR3 here is CASSLGTGVRDTEAFF. The DNA for the CDR3 is TGTGCCAGCTCCCTCGGGACAGGGGTTCGGGACACTGAAGCTTTCTTT.